A single sample gave rise to the 20 T cell receptor beta chains below, sequenced in a study of blood T cell repertoires in COVID-19. Generated by immunoSEQ multiplex PCR, the TCRdb table keeps only in-frame clones and is missing some. The table lists tens of thousands of clones, under 85% of them singletons. Material for sequencing was peripheral blood. The receptors stem from a human donor in a cohort sampled during active COVID-19.

This chain links TRBV19 with TRBJ1-2; 7 bases align to TRBD1. The CDR3 has 15 residues. CDR1 and CDR2 (germline): LNHDA, SQIVND (reference sequence). V lost 8 bases and J lost 4; bases outside the gene matches: 13. The CDR3 loop is CASGDSSLDFYGYTF. CDR3 nucleotide sequence: TGTGCCAGTGGGGACAGCTCCCTCGACTTCTATGGCTACACCTTC.

This clone was counted a single time. The chain is built from TRBV28 and TRBJ1-5; 9 bases align to TRBD1. V shed 3 bases and J 6 bases; nucleotides not matched to a gene: 3. The CDR3 runs to 14 residues. Per the germline V gene, CDR1 is MDHEN and CDR2 is SYDVKM. This CDR3 is CASSFGQGTQPQHF. For the CDR3, the DNA is TGTGCCAGCAGTTTCGGACAGGGGACTCAGCCCCAGCATTTT.

This clone has just one count. V usage is TRBV11-3 and J usage is TRBJ2-1; perhaps TRBD2 as D (5 bases). Trimming left V 6 bases short and J 6 bases short, with 15 bases between. The germline V gene has CDR1 SGHNT and CDR2 YENEEA. This CDR3 is 14 amino acids long. The CDR3 region has the DNA TGTGCCAGCAGTTTGGGGAGTAGGACCAATGAGCAGTTCTTC. Protein product: CASSLGSRTNEQFF. The variable domain in full, completed from reference TRBV11-3 and TRBJ2-1, reads EAGVVQSPRYKIIEKKQPVAFWCNPISGHNTLYWYLQNLGQGPELLIRYENEEAVDDSQLPKDRFSAERLKGVDSTLKIQPAELGDSAVYLCASSLGSRTNEQFFGPGTRLTVL.

The V call is TRBV2, the J call TRBJ2-3, with 8 bases matching TRBD2. The V segment lost 1 base and the J segment 2 bases; nucleotides outside the gene matches: 2. The CDR3 is made up of 15 amino acids. Germline CDR1 and CDR2: SNHLY and FYNNEI. CDR3 sequence (DNA): TGTGCCAGCAGTGAAGGACTAGCGAACACAGATACGCAGTATTTT. Its translation: CASSEGLANTDTQYF.

This clone showed up just a few times. The chain joins TRBV7-4 to TRBJ1-4; D is unresolved. CDR1 is SGHVT and CDR2 is SQSDAQ in the germline V gene. The CDR3 runs 15 residues. The ends were cut back, 2 bases at V and 6 bases at J, with 13 bases in the middle. The CDR3 sequence is CASSLSKPEDEKLFF. DNA for the CDR3: TGTGCCAGCAGCTTAAGTAAACCCGAGGATGAAAAACTGTTTTTT. Looking up the rest from reference TRBV7-4 and TRBJ1-4 gives the full variable domain: GAGVSQSPRYKVAKRGRDVALRCDSISGHVTLYWYRQTLGQGSEVLTYSQSDAQRDKSGRPSGRFSAERPERSVSTLKIQRTEQGDSAVYLCASSLSKPEDEKLFFGSGTQLSVL.

This chain links TRBV2 with TRBJ2-5; 9 bases align to TRBD2. The CDR3 totals 14 residues. Per germline, CDR1 SNHLY and CDR2 FYNNEI. Germline trimming cut 7 bases from V and 3 bases from J; bases unmatched to any gene: 6. CDR3 coding DNA: TGTGCCAGCACGGTAGCGGGGGCCAAAGAGACCCAGTACTTC. It codes for CASTVAGAKETQYF.

The chain has TRBV2 and TRBJ2-2; D is perhaps TRBD1 (5 bases). Germline assignment: CDR1 SNHLY and CDR2 FYNNEI. The CDR3 is made up of 14 amino acids. V lost 1 base and J 6 bases, leaving 9 bases between the germline ends. The CDR3 DNA sequence: TGTGCCAGCAGTGAAGTTAGGGGTGCCGGGGAGCTGTTTTTT. It yields the protein CASSEVRGAGELFF.

This sequence joins TRBV7-2 and TRBJ2-1; D may be TRBD2 (6 bases). Germline V gene sequence: CDR1 SGHTA, CDR2 FQGNSA. V gave up 2 bases and J gave up 12 bases, with 8 bases separating them. The CDR3 is 11 amino acids. DNA for the CDR3: TGTGCCAGCAGCTTACTGGGGGGGCAGTTCTTC. Residues: CASSLLGGQFF.

V usage is TRBV3-1 (or the pseudogene TRBV3-2) and J usage is TRBJ1-5; D unresolved. The CDR3 covers 15 residues. V lost 0 bases to trimming and J lost 4 bases, with 10 bases between them. CDR1 and CDR2 from the germline V gene are LGHDT and YNNKEL (reference sequence). Here the CDR3 DNA reads TGTGCCAGCAGCCAAGATGCGGTGTCTAATCAGCCCCAGCATTTT. This gives the protein CASSQDAVSNQPQHF.

The chain uses TRBV3-1 (or the pseudogene TRBV3-2) and TRBJ2-2, with TRBD2 matching over 15 bases. CDR1 is LGHDT and CDR2 is YNNKEL in the germline V gene (reference sequence). CDR3 length: 19 residues. V was clipped by 4 bases and J by 2 bases; unmatched bases: 8. As DNA, the CDR3 is TGTGCCAGCAGCCCCGCGGGACTAGCGGGGGGCCCTAACACCGGGGAGCTGTTTTTT. Translated: CASSPAGLAGGPNTGELFF.

The gene calls are TRBV7-7 and TRBJ2-7; a weak D match, TRBD1 (6 bases). The germline V gene encodes CDR1 SSHAT and CDR2 FNYEAQ (reference sequence). The V end lost 5 bases, the J end lost 2 bases, and 10 bases lay between the germline ends. This CDR3 comprises 13 residues. The CDR3 region has the DNA TGTGCCAGCAGCCAACAGGGTACCTACGAGCAGTACTTC. This sequence encodes CASSQQGTYEQYF.

V is TRBV5-1 and J is TRBJ2-3; 12 nucleotides align to TRBD2. Trimming removed 1 base from V and 2 bases from J; junction bases left unmatched: 2. This CDR3 region has 16 residues. The germline V gene encodes CDR1 SGHRS and CDR2 YFSETQ. CDR3 DNA sequence: TGCGCCAGCAGCTTGTGGACTAGCGGGGTCACAGATACGCAGTATTTT. Translating it yields CASSLWTSGVTDTQYF.

V usage is TRBV6-2 or TRBV6-3 and J usage is TRBJ2-5, with 16 bases matching TRBD2. Germline CDR1 MNHEY, CDR2 SVGEGT. After removal of 4 bases from V and 0 bases from J, the junction contained 5 bases not matched to a gene. The CDR3 loop spans 18 amino acids. CDR3 sequence (DNA): TGTGCCAGCAGTTCGGGACTAGCGGGGGGGCCCTACCAAGAGACCCAGTACTTC. It specifies CASSSGLAGGPYQETQYF.

The rearrangement joins TRBV7-2 to TRBJ1-2, with D possibly matching TRBD1 (5 bases). The CDR3 contains 14 residues. The ends were cut back, 1 base at V and 4 bases at J, with 10 bases in the middle. Looked up from germline, CDR1 is SGHTA and CDR2 is FQGNSA. CDR3 nucleotides: TGTGCCAGCAGCTTAGAAGGGGCTAGCTATGGCTACACCTTC. Protein product: CASSLEGASYGYTF.

CDR3 bases: TGTGCCAGCAGCCAATCAGTGAACGAGCAGTACTTC. This encodes CASSQSVNEQYF. This chain uses TRBV3-1 (or the pseudogene TRBV3-2) with TRBJ2-7; the D is unclear. The CDR3 is 12 amino acids. Germline V lookup: CDR1 LGHDT, CDR2 YNNKEL (reference sequence). V was pared by 2 bases and J by 5 bases, with 7 bases between.

J is TRBJ2-1 and V is TRBV6-5; 8 positions match TRBD2. In germline, CDR1 is MNHEY, CDR2 SVGAGI. The CDR3 consists of 14 residues. V was pared by 3 bases and J by 5 bases, with 3 bases of the junction left unmatched. The CDR3 sequence is CASSYKLADNEQFF. For the CDR3, the DNA is TGTGCCAGCAGTTATAAACTAGCGGACAATGAGCAGTTCTTC.

Remarks on this clone: The junction does not match germline at one end; this may be a read error. This chain uses TRBV6-2 or TRBV6-3 with TRBJ1-2; D uncertain. CDR1 is MNHEY and CDR2 is SVGEGT in the germline V gene. CDR3 length: 13 residues. The CDR3 is CASSYSGNFGYTF. The DNA of the CDR3 is TGTGCCAGCAGTTACTCGGGCAACTTTGGCTACACCTTC.

The chain uses TRBV5-1 and TRBJ2-3; 8 bases line up with TRBD1. With V trimmed by 6 bases and J by 4 bases, 10 bases remained unmatched. Per germline, CDR1 SGHRS and CDR2 YFSETQ. This CDR3 comprises 15 residues. The CDR3 here is CASNPSGQVADTQYF. The CDR3 nucleotides read TGCGCCAGCAACCCATCGGGACAGGTAGCAGATACGCAGTATTTT.

The V and J genes are TRBV15 and TRBJ2-4; 8 bases align to TRBD2. Trimming at V came to 2 bases and at J to 9 bases, leaving 12 bases not matched to a gene. CDR3 length equals 16 residues. Germline loops: CDR1 LNHNV, CDR2 YYDKDF (reference sequence). The CDR3: CATSRLGAGDLGIQYF. CDR3 sequence (DNA): TGTGCCACCAGCAGACTTGGAGCGGGAGACTTGGGCATTCAGTACTTC.

This clone was seen only a few times. The chain joins TRBV5-1 to TRBJ2-2; the match to TRBD1 covers 11 bases. In germline, CDR1 is SGHRS, CDR2 YFSETQ. The CDR3 loop spans 16 amino acids. With 0 bases clipped from V and 5 bases from J, the junction kept 3 bases outside the gene matches. The CDR3 nucleotides read TGCGCCAGCAGCTTGGCTGGACAGGGGGCGACCGGGGAGCTGTTTTTT. This gives the protein CASSLAGQGATGELFF. Full variable domain (missing parts from reference TRBV5-1 and TRBJ2-2): KAGVTQTPRYLIKTRGQQVTLSCSPISGHRSVSWYQQTPGQGLQFLFEYFSETQRNKGNFPGRFSGRQFSNSRSEMNVSTLELGDSALYLCASSLAGQGATGELFFGEGSRLTVL.